The 7 T cell receptor beta chains presented below share a single source sample, sequenced in a study of blood T cell repertoires in COVID-19. The protocol was immunoSEQ multiplex PCR, while the TCRdb copy is restricted to in-frame clones and leaves out a portion. The sample has about 240,000 clones, about 80% seen once. Sequenced: peripheral blood. Receptors originate from a young man who had recovered from COVID-19.

The J gene is TRBJ1-6, the V gene TRBV2, with 7 bases matching TRBD1. CDR1 SNHLY and CDR2 FYNNEI come from the germline V gene. The CDR3 contains 16 residues. V shed 5 bases and J 0 bases; nucleotides not matched to a gene: 4. In DNA, the CDR3 is TGTGCCAGCAGTTGGACAGGTAGCTCCTATAATTCACCCCTCCACTTT. Its translation: CASSWTGSSYNSPLHF. Complete variable domain (other parts from reference TRBV2 and TRBJ1-6): EPEVTQTPSHQVTQMGQEVILRCVPISNHLYFYWYRQILGQKVEFLVSFYNNEISEKSEIFDDQFSVERPDGSNFTLKIRSTKLEDSAMYFCASSWTGSSYNSPLHFGNGTRLTVT.

This chain joins TRBV9 and TRBJ1-2, with D possibly matching TRBD1 (6 bases). Germline loops: CDR1 SGDLS, CDR2 YYNGEE. V was trimmed by 2 bases and J by 8 bases, leaving 22 bases between them. This CDR3 contains 16 residues. CDR3 DNA: TGTGCCAGCAGCGTCGCCGGGACACCCTTCATCGGCGGCTACACCTTC. Amino acid sequence: CASSVAGTPFIGGYTF.

The V gene is TRBV5-1, the J gene TRBJ1-2; D possibly corresponds to TRBD1 (6 bases). From germline, CDR1 is SGHRS and CDR2 YFSETQ. The V gene lost 0 bases and the J gene lost 5 bases, with 17 bases spanning the gap. The CDR3 extends over 16 amino acids. This CDR3 is CASSLEGTQVQYGYTF. CDR3 DNA: TGCGCCAGCAGCTTGGAGGGGACACAGGTTCAATATGGCTACACCTTC.

The V and J genes are TRBV2 and TRBJ2-1; 11 bases fit TRBD2. Germline V lookup: CDR1 SNHLY, CDR2 FYNNEI. After removal of 2 bases from V and 7 bases from J, the junction contained 4 bases not matched to a gene. The CDR3 extends over 15 amino acids. CDR3 sequence: CASSELAGGLNEQFF. The CDR3 nucleotides are TGTGCCAGCAGTGAACTAGCGGGGGGACTAAATGAGCAGTTCTTC. The entire variable domain, with the rest obtained from reference TRBV2 and TRBJ2-1, is as follows: EPEVTQTPSHQVTQMGQEVILRCVPISNHLYFYWYRQILGQKVEFLVSFYNNEISEKSEIFDDQFSVERPDGSNFTLKIRSTKLEDSAMYFCASSELAGGLNEQFFGPGTRLTVL.

This clone turned up a few times. Distinct nucleotide sequences in the sample also encode this CDR3. The chain uses TRBV18 and TRBJ1-2; 8 bases agree with TRBD1. Germline CDR1 KGHSH, CDR2 LQKENI. V shed 3 bases, J shed 5 bases, and the junction held 2 bases outside the gene matches. The CDR3 has 13 amino acids. The CDR3 coding sequence is TGTGCCAGCTCACCGGACAGGGAATATGGCTACACCTTC. It encodes CASSPDREYGYTF.

The J gene is TRBJ2-5, the V gene TRBV28, with TRBD1 matching 9 bases. Trimming at V came to 7 bases and at J to 2 bases, leaving 8 bases not matched to a gene. Germline V gene lookup returns CDR1 MDHEN and CDR2 SYDVKM. The length of the CDR3 is 15 residues. The CDR3: CASISSGQGQETQYF. The CDR3 nucleotides are TGTGCCAGCATCTCATCTGGACAGGGGCAAGAGACCCAGTACTTC.

The gene calls are TRBV6-5 and TRBJ1-2; tentatively, D is TRBD1 (6 bases). The V and J ends lost 0 bases and 8 bases respectively, with 16 bases between them. CDR1 MNHEY and CDR2 SVGAGI come from the germline V gene. The length of the CDR3 is 15 residues. CDR3 loop: CASSYSGRGALGYTF. The CDR3 region has the DNA TGTGCCAGCAGTTACTCGGGCCGGGGGGCGTTGGGCTACACCTTC.